These 27 T cell receptor beta chains originate from one sample sequenced in a study of blood T cell repertoires in COVID-19. Clones were read by immunoSEQ multiplex PCR, and TCRdb kept only the in-frame ones, dropping some. The sample carries some 320,000 clones, just under 90% recorded once. Material: PBMCs or T cells enriched from blood (not recorded which). These receptors were obtained from a woman aged 45-65 years who had been exposed to COVID-19.

The chain employs TRBV4-1 and TRBJ1-1, with D perhaps matching TRBD1 (6 bases). There are 13 residues in the CDR3. V was shortened by 6 bases and J by 6 bases, with 14 bases between the two germline ends. The germline CDR1 and CDR2 sequences are MGHRA and YSYEKL. As DNA, the CDR3 is TGCGCCAGCAGGAACTCCGGGACACCTGAAGCTTTCTTT. Residues: CASRNSGTPEAFF.

The CDR3 is CASSPRTGDEKLFF. CDR3 nucleotide sequence: TGTGCCAGCAGCCCCCGGACAGGGGATGAAAAACTGTTTTTT. This sequence joins TRBV3-1 (or the pseudogene TRBV3-2) and TRBJ1-4; 9 nucleotides align to TRBD1. This CDR3 has 14 amino acids. Germline CDR1 is LGHDT and CDR2 is YNNKEL (reference sequence). V dropped 4 bases and J dropped 6; count of bases not matched to a gene: 3.

The rearrangement joins TRBV3-1 (or the pseudogene TRBV3-2) to TRBJ1-3, with 7 positions matching TRBD1. The CDR3 runs to 16 residues. Germline CDR1 is LGHDT and CDR2 is YNNKEL (reference sequence). V gave up 1 base and J gave up 8 bases; unmatched junction bases: 11. As DNA, the CDR3 is TGTGCCAGCAGCCAAGCGGGCGGCAGGGGGGTGTACACCATATATTTT. Amino acid sequence: CASSQAGGRGVYTIYF.

The chain uses TRBV4-2 and TRBJ2-5; D is possibly TRBD1 (6 bases). From germline, CDR1 is LGHNA and CDR2 YNFKEQ. V was shortened by 0 bases and J by 9 bases, with 17 bases between the two germline ends. CDR3 length: 15 amino acids. For the CDR3, the DNA is TGTGCCAGCAGCCAAGATCTGAGTCTGCCAGGGGCCCAGTACTTC. Encoded protein: CASSQDLSLPGAQYF.

CDR3: CASSLGGRSPLHF. In DNA form, the CDR3 reads TGCGCCAGCAGCTTGGGCGGTCGTTCACCCCTCCACTTT. The chain recombines TRBV5-1 with TRBJ1-6; D remains ambiguous. Germline CDR1 SGHRS, CDR2 YFSETQ. There are 13 residues in the CDR3. Trimming removed 0 bases at V and 9 bases at J, with 7 bases between.

The V and J genes are TRBV6-5 and TRBJ2-1; 9 bases are a match to TRBD2. The V and J ends lost 4 bases and 8 bases, in that order; junction bases with no gene match: 3. This CDR3 contains 13 residues. The V gene's germline CDR1 is MNHEY and CDR2 SVGAGI. CDR3 region: CASSSRGGDEQFF. The CDR3 coding sequence is TGTGCCAGCAGTTCCCGCGGGGGGGATGAGCAGTTCTTC.

J is TRBJ2-3 and V is TRBV5-5, with 9 positions matching TRBD1. The CDR3 consists of 15 residues. Trimming removed 3 bases from V and 2 bases from J; junction bases left unmatched: 4. Germline V gene sequence: CDR1 SGHKS, CDR2 YYEKEE (reference sequence). The CDR3 bases are TGTGCCAGCAGCTCGGACAGGGGTATCACAGATACGCAGTATTTT. Its translation: CASSSDRGITDTQYF.

This chain joins TRBV28 and TRBJ2-1; 10 bases are shared with TRBD2. CDR3 length: 14 amino acids. Germline CDR1 MDHEN, CDR2 SYDVKM. V was clipped by 9 bases and J by 5 bases; unmatched bases: 7. The chain's CDR3 is CASNEAGGHNEQFF. The CDR3 DNA is TGTGCCAGTAATGAAGCGGGGGGGCACAATGAGCAGTTCTTC.

The chain couples TRBV28 to TRBJ1-5; a possible D gene is TRBD1 (5 bases). Trimming removed 8 bases at V and 7 bases at J, with 12 bases between. The CDR3 totals 12 residues. Germline V gives CDR1 MDHEN, CDR2 SYDVKM. Here the CDR3 reads CASYTQGQPQHF. The CDR3 DNA follows: TGTGCCAGCTATACTCAGGGCCAGCCCCAGCATTTT.

This clone turned up a few times. The chain carries TRBV21-1 and TRBJ1-2. TRBV21-1 is recorded as a pseudogene. The CDR3 covers 17 residues. In DNA, the CDR3 is TGTGCCAGCAGCAATAAAAGACACCTCGCCTCGGGAGATGGCTACACCTTC. Translated, it gives CASSNKRHLASGDGYTF.

V is TRBV7-2 and J is TRBJ1-4; TRBD1 matches 8 bases. V was pared by 3 bases and J by 5 bases, with 5 bases of the junction left unmatched. Per germline, CDR1 SGHTA and CDR2 FQGNSA. The CDR3 is 15 amino acids. DNA for the CDR3: TGTGCCAGCAGCTTGCGACAGGGGCAGAATGAAAAACTGTTTTTT. Its protein is CASSLRQGQNEKLFF.

The gene calls are TRBV28 and TRBJ2-7; D possibly corresponds to TRBD2 (6 bases). Germline V CDR1 and CDR2: MDHEN, SYDVKM. The CDR3 sequence is 13 residues long. V lost 7 bases to trimming and J lost 2 bases, with 12 bases between them. The CDR3 coding sequence is TGTGCCAGCATTAGCGGAGCTACCTACGAGCAGTACTTC. It translates to CASISGATYEQYF.

The chain has TRBV7-2 and TRBJ1-6, with unresolved D. Germline V gene data show CDR1 as SGHTA and CDR2 as FQGNSA. The CDR3 contains 19 residues. The ends were cut back, 0 bases at V and 0 bases at J, with 15 bases in the middle. This CDR3 reads CASSLASPLVSSYNSPLHF. The CDR3 nucleotides are TGTGCCAGCAGCTTAGCGTCTCCATTGGTTAGCTCCTATAATTCACCCCTCCACTTT.

This clone has a single count. The gene calls are TRBV19 and TRBJ1-6, with TRBD1 identical over 10 bases. Germline V gives CDR1 LNHDA, CDR2 SQIVND (reference sequence). V dropped 5 bases and J dropped 7; count of bases not matched to a gene: 2. The CDR3 length is 14 residues. CDR3 region: CASSGDRGNSPLHF. The DNA for the CDR3 is TGTGCCAGTAGTGGGGACAGGGGCAATTCACCCCTCCACTTT.

About this clone: This sample also contains other DNA sequences that code for the same CDR3. The chain uses TRBV28 and TRBJ1-2; 7 bases match TRBD1. V lost 5 bases and J lost 4; bases outside the gene matches: 1. The length of the CDR3 is 12 residues. CDR1 is MDHEN, CDR2 SYDVKM, per germline. CDR3 loop: CASSRTGYGYTF. The CDR3 DNA follows: TGTGCCAGCAGTCGGACAGGCTATGGCTACACCTTC.

The V gene is TRBV19, the J gene TRBJ2-1, with TRBD2 as a possible D gene (7 bases). CDR3 length: 14 amino acids. Trimming took off 7 bases at V and 10 bases at J, with 20 bases between the two ends. CDR1 is LNHDA and CDR2 is SQIVND in the germline V gene (reference sequence). In DNA form, the CDR3 reads TGTGCCAGTATGACGGAGGGGGGGCGGTCAGAGCAGTTCTTC. Translated, it gives CASMTEGGRSEQFF. Complete variable domain (other parts from reference TRBV19 and TRBJ2-1): DGGITQSPKYLFRKEGQNVTLSCEQNLNHDAMYWYRQDPGQGLRLIYYSQIVNDFQKGDIAEGYSVSREKKESFPLTVTSAQKNPTAFYLCASMTEGGRSEQFFGPGTRLTVL.

The gene calls are TRBV19 and TRBJ2-7; the D is unclear. V lost 1 base to trimming and J lost 2 bases, with 6 bases between them. The germline V gene has CDR1 LNHDA and CDR2 SQIVND (reference sequence). CDR3 length: 13 residues. CDR3 coding DNA: TGTGCCAGTAGTATAGGCCCAGCCTACGAGCAGTACTTC. Translated, it gives CASSIGPAYEQYF.

The chain uses TRBV5-6 and TRBJ1-6; 7 bases line up with TRBD1. This CDR3 is 16 amino acids long. Germline loops: CDR1 SGHDT, CDR2 YYEEEE. The V and J ends lost 0 bases and 4 bases, in that order; junction bases with no gene match: 4. CDR3 in amino acids: CASSLGRDSYNSPLHF. The CDR3 nucleotides read TGTGCCAGCAGCTTGGGTCGGGACAGTTATAATTCACCCCTCCACTTT.

This sequence joins TRBV19 and TRBJ1-5; the D is unclear. The V and J ends lost 4 bases and 0 bases respectively, with 10 bases between them. The CDR3 extends over 15 amino acids. The germline V gene has CDR1 LNHDA and CDR2 SQIVND (reference sequence). The CDR3 nucleotides read TGTGCCAGTAGTACAGTGTTTTATAGCAATCAGCCCCAGCATTTT. Its translation is CASSTVFYSNQPQHF.

This clone was found once. The chain carries TRBV5-3 and TRBJ1-1; 11 bases fit TRBD1. TRBV5-3 is annotated as an ORF whose role is uncertain. Unmatched junction bases numbered 1, after V lost 7 bases and J lost 5 bases. The CDR3 runs 12 residues. CDR3 bases: TGTGCCAGAGGGACAGGGGGGACTGAAGCTTTCTTT. Residues: CARGTGGTEAFF.

The CDR3 here is CASSPEAGVYEQYF. CDR3 sequence (DNA): TGCGCCAGCAGCCCCGAGGCGGGGGTCTACGAGCAGTACTTC. The gene calls are TRBV5-1 and TRBJ2-7, with 7 nucleotides matching TRBD2. CDR1 SGHRS and CDR2 YFSETQ come from the germline V gene. V lost 4 bases to trimming and J lost 3 bases; unmatched junction nucleotides: 7. The length of the CDR3 is 14 residues.

This sequence joins TRBV30 and TRBJ2-4, with a weak D call TRBD1 (6 bases). The CDR3 consists of 16 residues. V dropped 0 bases and J dropped 0 bases, with 12 bases sitting between them. CDR1 and CDR2 (germline): GTSNPN, SVGIG (reference sequence). The CDR3 DNA reads as TGTGCCTGGAGTGTCGTCTCAGGGGAAGCCAAAAACATTCAGTACTTC. It yields the protein CAWSVVSGEAKNIQYF.

The V call is TRBV27, the J call TRBJ2-2, with D possibly TRBD2 on 6 matching bases. The ends were cut back, 0 bases at V and 5 bases at J, with 13 bases in the middle. The CDR3 totals 16 residues. Germline values: CDR1 MNHEY, CDR2 SMNVEV (reference sequence). The CDR3 bases are TGTGCCAGCAGTTTATCGGCGGGGTTTTTGACCGGGGAGCTGTTTTTT. Protein sequence: CASSLSAGFLTGELFF.

CDR3 DNA: TGCGCCAGCGCCGGGACAGGTGGCACCGGGGAGCTGTTTTTT. Translating it yields CASAGTGGTGELFF. The V gene is TRBV5-1, the J gene TRBJ2-2, with 8 bases aligning to TRBD1. Germline V gives CDR1 SGHRS, CDR2 YFSETQ. J lost 4 bases, V lost 7 bases, and 6 bases had no gene match. CDR3 size: 14 residues.

The J gene is TRBJ1-5, the V gene TRBV11-2, with D unclear. The CDR3 sequence is 13 residues long. V lost 4 bases, J lost 7 bases, and 11 bases lay in between. Germline-derived CDR1 and CDR2 are SGHAT and FQNNGV. CDR3 in amino acids: CASSYPEGQPQHF. The CDR3 coding sequence is TGTGCCAGCAGCTATCCCGAGGGCCAGCCCCAGCATTTT.

This clone was recorded many times. This chain uses TRBV5-1 with TRBJ2-7, with unresolved D. V was cut by 3 bases and J by 0 bases, with 10 bases left in between. The germline gives CDR1 SGHRS, CDR2 YFSETQ. The length of the CDR3 is 14 residues. The CDR3 sequence: CASSWASPSYEQYF. CDR3 bases: TGCGCCAGCAGCTGGGCCTCCCCCTCCTACGAGCAGTACTTC.

This clone has just one count. V gene TRBV5-6 combines with J gene TRBJ2-3; D is undetermined. In germline, CDR1 is SGHDT, CDR2 YYEEEE. V lost 3 bases, J lost 0 bases, and 8 bases lay in between. The CDR3 covers 14 residues. CDR3 loop: CASSSGWSTDTQYF. CDR3 bases: TGTGCCAGCAGCTCCGGTTGGAGCACAGATACGCAGTATTTT.